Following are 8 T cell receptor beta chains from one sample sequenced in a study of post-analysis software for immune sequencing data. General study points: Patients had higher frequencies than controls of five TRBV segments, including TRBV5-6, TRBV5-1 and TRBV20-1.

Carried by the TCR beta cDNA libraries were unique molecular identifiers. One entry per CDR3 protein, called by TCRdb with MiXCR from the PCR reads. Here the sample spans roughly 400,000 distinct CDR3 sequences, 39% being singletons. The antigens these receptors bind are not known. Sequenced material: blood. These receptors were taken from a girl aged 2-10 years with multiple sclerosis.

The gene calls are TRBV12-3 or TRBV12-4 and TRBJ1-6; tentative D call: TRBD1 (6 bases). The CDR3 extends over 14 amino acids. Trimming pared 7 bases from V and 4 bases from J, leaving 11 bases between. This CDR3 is CASTTQGYNSPLHF. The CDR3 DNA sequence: TGTGCCAGCACTACACAGGGATATAATTCACCCCTCCACTTT.

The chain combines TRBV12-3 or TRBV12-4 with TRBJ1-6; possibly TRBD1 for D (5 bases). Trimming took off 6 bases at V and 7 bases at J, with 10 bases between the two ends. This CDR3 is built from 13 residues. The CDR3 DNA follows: TGTGCCAGCAGACCTTGGGGGAATTCACCCCTCCACTTT. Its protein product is CASRPWGNSPLHF.

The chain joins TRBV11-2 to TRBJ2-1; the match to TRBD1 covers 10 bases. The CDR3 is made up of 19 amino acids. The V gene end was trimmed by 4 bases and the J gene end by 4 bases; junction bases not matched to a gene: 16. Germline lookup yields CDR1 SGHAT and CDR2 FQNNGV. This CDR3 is CASSWPLRTGGSLYNEQFF. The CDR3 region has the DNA TGTGCCAGCAGCTGGCCCTTGAGGACAGGGGGATCATTGTACAATGAGCAGTTCTTC.

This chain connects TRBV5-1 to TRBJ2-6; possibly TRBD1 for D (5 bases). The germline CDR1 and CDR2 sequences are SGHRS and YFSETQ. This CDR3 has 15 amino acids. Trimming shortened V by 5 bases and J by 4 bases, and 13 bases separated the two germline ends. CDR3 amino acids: CASSTQGGGANVLTF. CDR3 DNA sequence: TGCGCCAGCAGTACTCAGGGTGGCGGGGCCAACGTCCTGACTTTC.

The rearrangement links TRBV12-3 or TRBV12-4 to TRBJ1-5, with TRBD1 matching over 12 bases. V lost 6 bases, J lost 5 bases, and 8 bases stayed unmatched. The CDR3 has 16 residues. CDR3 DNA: TGTGCCAGCAGCTTAACCGGGACAGGGGGCTATCAGCCCCAGCATTTT. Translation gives CASSLTGTGGYQPQHF.

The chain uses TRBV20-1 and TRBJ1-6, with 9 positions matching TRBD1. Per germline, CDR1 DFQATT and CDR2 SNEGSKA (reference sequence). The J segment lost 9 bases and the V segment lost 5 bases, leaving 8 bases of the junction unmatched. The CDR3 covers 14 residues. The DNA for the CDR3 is TGCAGTGCTTCTCCGGGACAGGGTCCTTCACCCCTCCACTTT. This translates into CSASPGQGPSPLHF.

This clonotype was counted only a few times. CDR3 in DNA: TGTGCCACCATAGACGCACGGAAAGGTTCGTCTATTCACTACGAGCAGTACTTC. Its translation: CATIDARKGSSIHYEQYF. The chain links TRBV24-1 to TRBJ2-7, with D uncertain. This CDR3 has 18 amino acids. Trimming left V 8 bases short and J 3 bases short, with 28 bases between. Germline V gene data show CDR1 as KGHDR and CDR2 as SFDVKD.

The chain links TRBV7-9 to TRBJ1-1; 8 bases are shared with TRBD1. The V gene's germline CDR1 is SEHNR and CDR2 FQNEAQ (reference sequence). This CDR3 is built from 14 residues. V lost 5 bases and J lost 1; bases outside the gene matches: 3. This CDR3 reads CASSVGQGNTEAFF. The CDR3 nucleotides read TGTGCCAGCAGCGTCGGACAGGGGAACACTGAAGCTTTCTTT.